The clone carrying this T cell receptor (beta chain) was counted many times. The sample is drawn from a study of T cells after yellow fever vaccination. Trimming pared 2 bases from V and 7 bases from J, leaving 11 bases between. CDR1 and CDR2 (germline): SGHTA, FQGNSA. The CDR3 contains 13 residues. The study made its TCR cDNA through 5'RACE template switching. That step introduced a universal primer site along with UMIs. MiXCR, run by TCRdb on the 5' RACE reads, gives a single entry per CDR3 protein. Of tens of thousands of distinct CDR3 sequences in the sample, about 10% are singletons; the top ten hold 12%.

The chain is built from TRBV7-2 and TRBJ1-2; D remains ambiguous. The input for sequencing was PBMCs, either bulk or a sorted T-cell subset (CD4+, CD8+, memory, or dextramer-sorted; not recorded which), taken around 16 days after the first yellow fever vaccination. The TCR originated in a man aged 18 to 30 who received the YFV17D yellow fever vaccine. The DNA of the CDR3 is TGTGCCAGCAGCTTATCTGTCCTTCCTGGCTACACCTTC. It codes for CASSLSVLPGYTF. The variable domain in full, completed from reference TRBV7-2 and TRBJ1-2, reads GAGVSQSPSNKVTEKGKDVELRCDPISGHTALYWYRQSLGQGLEFLIYFQGNSAPDKSGLPSDRFSAERTGGSVSTLTIQRTQQEDSAVYLCASSLSVLPGYTFGSGTRLTVV.